The 25 T cell receptor beta chains below come from one sample, sequenced in a study of cytomegalovirus exposure and HLA in healthy donors. Profiling relied on immunoSEQ multiplex PCR, and the TCRdb table lists in-frame clones only, not all of them. The sample includes some 170,000 clones, 86% of them seen just once. Specimen: PBMCs. These receptors were taken from a woman between 18 and 29 years old in good health and CMV-seronegative.

The J gene is TRBJ2-7, the V gene TRBV29-1, with a tentative D call TRBD2 (6 bases). V lost 7 bases to trimming and J lost 5 bases, with 12 bases between them. The CDR3 loop spans 11 amino acids. Looked up from germline, CDR1 is SQVTM and CDR2 is ANQGSEA. CDR3 sequence: CSGGDADEQYF. CDR3 nucleotides: TGCAGCGGGGGGGACGCGGACGAGCAGTACTTC.

This clone was picked up one time. The chain uses TRBV7-2 and TRBJ2-7, with 7 nucleotides matching TRBD2. The ends lost 1 base at V and 1 base at J; junction bases unmatched: 1. The CDR3 extends over 14 amino acids. Germline-derived CDR1 and CDR2 are SGHTA and FQGNSA. The CDR3 is CASSLVGGSYEQYF. The CDR3 region has the DNA TGTGCCAGCAGCTTAGTGGGGGGGTCCTACGAGCAGTACTTC.

The V call is TRBV7-2, the J call TRBJ2-2, with D possibly being TRBD1 (5 bases). Germline values: CDR1 SGHTA, CDR2 FQGNSA. This CDR3 comprises 15 residues. V was clipped by 5 bases and J by 4 bases, with 14 bases between them. CDR3 protein: CASSARVAFTGELFF. The CDR3, as DNA: TGTGCCAGCAGCGCCAGGGTTGCTTTCACCGGGGAGCTGTTTTTT.

This clone has just one count. The CDR3 spells CASSHSGPGDYGYTF. In DNA, the CDR3 is TGTGCCAGCAGCCACTCCGGTCCGGGGGACTATGGCTACACCTTC. The chain joins TRBV11-2 to TRBJ1-2; D might be TRBD1 (5 bases). CDR1 and CDR2 (germline): SGHAT, FQNNGV. The CDR3 consists of 15 residues. V lost 5 bases and J lost 3, with 16 bases in between.

The chain recombines TRBV7-9 with TRBJ1-1; the match to TRBD1 covers 8 bases. CDR1 and CDR2 (germline): SEHNR, FQNEAQ (reference sequence). Germline trimming cut 2 bases from V and 4 bases from J; bases unmatched to any gene: 6. The length of the CDR3 is 15 residues. CDR3 coding DNA: TGTGCCAGCAGCTTACAACTGCAGGGGGCCACTGAAGCTTTCTTT. It translates to CASSLQLQGATEAFF.

V gene TRBV27 combines with J gene TRBJ2-4; tentatively, D is TRBD2 (5 bases). Trimming pared 2 bases from V and 2 bases from J, leaving 19 bases between. Germline V gives CDR1 MNHEY, CDR2 SMNVEV (reference sequence). This CDR3 has 18 amino acids. CDR3 nucleotides: TGTGCCAGCAGTTTAAGCGGATTCGACGGGGTGTCCAAAAACATTCAGTACTTC. Translated: CASSLSGFDGVSKNIQYF.

The chain has TRBV19 and TRBJ1-1; D remains ambiguous. The V end lost 3 bases, the J end lost 4 bases, and 12 bases lay between the germline ends. The CDR3 totals 14 residues. Germline lookup yields CDR1 LNHDA and CDR2 SQIVND (reference sequence). The CDR3 loop is CASSIAAEGTEAFF. The CDR3 bases are TGTGCCAGTAGTATCGCGGCCGAGGGCACTGAAGCTTTCTTT.

This chain joins TRBV7-9 and TRBJ1-2; D is unclear. This CDR3 has 14 amino acids. Trimming left V 0 bases short and J 3 bases short, with 8 bases between. CDR1 SEHNR and CDR2 FQNEAQ come from the germline V gene (reference sequence). CDR3 sequence: CASSLAYSHYGYTF. CDR3 bases: TGTGCCAGCAGCTTAGCGTATTCCCACTATGGCTACACCTTC.

This clone showed up just once. The chain recombines TRBV9 with TRBJ1-1, with TRBD1 identical over 9 bases. This CDR3 is built from 15 residues. The germline CDR1 and CDR2 sequences are SGDLS and YYNGEE. Germline trimming cut 3 bases from V and 6 bases from J; bases unmatched to any gene: 9. The CDR3 reads CASSAAGQGSPEAFF. The CDR3 DNA sequence: TGTGCCAGCAGCGCCGCGGGACAGGGTAGCCCTGAAGCTTTCTTT.

This chain uses TRBV5-1 with TRBJ1-1; TRBD1 matches 7 bases. Germline CDR1 reads SGHRS; CDR2 reads YFSETQ. V shed 0 bases and J 4 bases; nucleotides not matched to a gene: 9. The CDR3 has 16 residues. CDR3 DNA: TGCGCCAGCAGCTTGGGAGTCGGACAGGTCGGCACTGAAGCTTTCTTT. Amino acids: CASSLGVGQVGTEAFF.

DNA of the CDR3: TGTGCCACTGCTCACAGGGGACCTATTACTGAAGCTTTCTTT. It encodes CATAHRGPITEAFF. The chain has TRBV11-2 and TRBJ1-1; 7 nucleotides align to TRBD1. After removal of 10 bases from V and 5 bases from J, the junction contained 13 bases not matched to a gene. Per germline, CDR1 SGHAT and CDR2 FQNNGV. The length of the CDR3 is 14 residues.

CDR3 loop: CASSPDTMNTEAFF. Written as DNA, the CDR3 is TGCGCCAGCAGCCCCGACACGATGAACACTGAAGCTTTCTTT. This rearrangement joins TRBV4-1 to TRBJ1-1; D ambiguous. Germline lookup yields CDR1 MGHRA and CDR2 YSYEKL. V was cut by 4 bases and J by 0 bases, with 9 bases left in between. CDR3 length: 14 amino acids.

V and J are TRBV15 and TRBJ1-4, with TRBD1 matching 7 bases. J was trimmed by 5 bases and V by 7 bases; bases with no gene match: 7. The CDR3 loop spans 14 amino acids. Looked up from germline, CDR1 is LNHNV and CDR2 is YYDKDF (reference sequence). CDR3 DNA sequence: TGTGCCACCAACCGGGACAGAAAAAATGAAAAACTGTTTTTT. This sequence encodes CATNRDRKNEKLFF.

The chain links TRBV5-6 to TRBJ2-3; 8 positions agree with TRBD1. Germline V gene lookup returns CDR1 SGHDT and CDR2 YYEEEE. The length of the CDR3 is 18 residues. The junction had 11 bases not matched to a gene; V was cut back by 2 bases and J by 0 bases. The CDR3 bases are TGTGCCAGCAGCTTCTACGGACAGGGAAGGACCAGCACAGATACGCAGTATTTT. Its protein product is CASSFYGQGRTSTDTQYF.

The chain is built from TRBV27 and TRBJ2-7, with D uncertain. V was cut by 5 bases and J by 4 bases, with 12 bases left in between. Germline V lookup: CDR1 MNHEY, CDR2 SMNVEV (reference sequence). The CDR3 has 13 residues. The DNA of the CDR3 is TGTGCCAGCAGTGGCAACGGCAGGTACGAGCAGTACTTC. Protein product: CASSGNGRYEQYF.

The V and J genes are TRBV5-1 and TRBJ1-1; D is unclear. Germline CDR1 and CDR2: SGHRS and YFSETQ. The CDR3 covers 15 residues. With 3 bases removed from V and 4 bases from J, the gap between germline ends came to 16 bases. The CDR3 reads CASSSGSVEGTEAFF. The DNA of the CDR3 is TGCGCCAGCAGCTCTGGATCTGTCGAGGGCACTGAAGCTTTCTTT.

The genes are TRBV9 and TRBJ2-3; the match to TRBD1 covers 9 bases. Looked up from germline, CDR1 is SGDLS and CDR2 is YYNGEE. J was trimmed by 5 bases and V by 3 bases; bases with no gene match: 4. The CDR3 is made up of 14 amino acids. CDR3 in DNA: TGTGCCAGCAGCGGCCGGACAGGGGTAGATACGCAGTATTTT. This sequence encodes CASSGRTGVDTQYF. Supplemented by reference TRBV9 and TRBJ2-3, the full variable domain reads DSGVTQTPKHLITATGQRVTLRCSPRSGDLSVYWYQQSLDQGLQFLIQYYNGEERAKGNILERFSAQQFPDLHSELNLSSLELGDSALYFCASSGRTGVDTQYFGPGTRLTVL.

The V and J genes are TRBV14 and TRBJ2-3; 10 bases agree with TRBD2. After removal of 3 bases from V and 5 bases from J, the junction contained 8 bases not matched to a gene. In germline, CDR1 is SGHDN, CDR2 FVKESK. The CDR3 runs to 16 residues. CDR3 residues: CASSQVFSGGLDTQYF. The DNA of the CDR3 is TGTGCCAGCAGCCAGGTGTTTAGCGGGGGGCTAGATACGCAGTATTTT.

The V and J genes are TRBV27 and TRBJ2-7; a possible D gene is TRBD2 (5 bases). Germline V gene sequence: CDR1 MNHEY, CDR2 SMNVEV (reference sequence). The ends were cut back, 4 bases at V and 3 bases at J, with 10 bases in the middle. This CDR3 has 13 residues. The CDR3 coding sequence is TGTGCCAGCAGTTCCGGGATGTTCTACGAGCAGTACTTC. Amino acid sequence: CASSSGMFYEQYF.

The chain is built from TRBV13 and TRBJ1-1, with a tentative D call TRBD1 (6 bases). V was pared by 5 bases and J by 2 bases, with 15 bases between. Germline CDR1 reads PRHDT; CDR2 reads FYEKMQ (reference sequence). This CDR3 comprises 15 residues. The CDR3 nucleotides are TGTGCCAGCAGCCTTACGGGACAAGGTAACACTGAAGCTTTCTTT. This codes for CASSLTGQGNTEAFF.

This clone has a single count. This chain joins TRBV5-1 and TRBJ2-7; 7 nucleotides agree with TRBD1. The germline gives CDR1 SGHRS, CDR2 YFSETQ. This CDR3 spans 15 amino acids. Trimming removed 4 bases from V and 2 bases from J; junction bases left unmatched: 9. The CDR3 DNA follows: TGCGCCAGCAGCCCTCAGGGGGTGGGGGCCTACGAGCAGTACTTC. Translating it yields CASSPQGVGAYEQYF.

This clone was counted a few times. The CDR3 region is CASSLLRGHYGYTF. As DNA, the CDR3 is TGCGCCAGCAGTTTGCTCAGGGGGCATTATGGCTACACCTTC. The chain carries TRBV5-1 and TRBJ1-2; 8 nucleotides agree with TRBD1. Germline V CDR1 and CDR2: SGHRS, YFSETQ. The CDR3 runs 14 residues. The V segment lost 5 bases and the J segment 5 bases; nucleotides outside the gene matches: 8.

The chain joins TRBV4-1 to TRBJ2-7; 9 nucleotides match TRBD2. Germline V gene lookup returns CDR1 MGHRA and CDR2 YSYEKL. The CDR3 has 18 residues. With 4 bases clipped from V and 0 bases from J, the junction kept 13 bases outside the gene matches. The CDR3 region has the DNA TGCGCCAGCAGCCTTCTCCGAACTAGCGGGTATAGCTCCTACGAGCAGTACTTC. Protein: CASSLLRTSGYSSYEQYF.

This chain uses TRBV18 with TRBJ2-5; perhaps TRBD2 as D (6 bases). The CDR3 is 14 residues long. Germline V CDR1 and CDR2: KGHSH, LQKENI. Between the trimmed V and J ends, which lost 3 bases and 5 bases, there was a span of 13 bases. CDR3 sequence (DNA): TGTGCCAGCTCACCGGGACTCGACGGGGAGACCCAGTACTTC. Translating gives CASSPGLDGETQYF.

V is TRBV7-2 and J is TRBJ1-1; 9 bases line up with TRBD1. This CDR3 has 17 amino acids. Germline V CDR1 and CDR2: SGHTA, FQGNSA. The J segment lost 0 bases and the V segment lost 1 base, leaving 6 bases of the junction unmatched. Here the CDR3 reads CASSLGGQGLMNTEAFF. DNA of the CDR3: TGTGCCAGCAGCTTAGGCGGACAGGGGCTTATGAACACTGAAGCTTTCTTT.